What follows are 22 T cell receptor beta chains derived from one specimen sequenced in a study of blood T cell repertoires in COVID-19. The method was immunoSEQ multiplex PCR; TCRdb's version includes in-frame clones alone and lacks a portion of them. The data contain fewer than 250,000 clones, approximately 90% of them singletons. The material sequenced was PBMCs or T cells enriched from blood (not recorded which). These receptors all come from a man between 50 and 59 years old who had been exposed to COVID-19.

The CDR3 reads CASSLTGGANTGELFF. CDR3 nucleotides: TGTGCCAGCAGCTTAACCGGCGGAGCGAACACCGGGGAGCTGTTTTTT. The chain links TRBV7-3 to TRBJ2-2; no firm D call. Germline V gives CDR1 SGHTA, CDR2 FQGTGA. Trimming shortened V by 0 bases and J by 0 bases, and 8 bases separated the two germline ends. CDR3 length: 16 residues.

This clone was counted a single time. The rearrangement links TRBV9 to TRBJ2-1, with 9 bases that match TRBD1. V was clipped by 3 bases and J by 4 bases; unmatched bases: 14. There are 18 residues in the CDR3. CDR1 and CDR2 (germline): SGDLS, YYNGEE. CDR3 region: CASSAPPGRGQGYNEQFF. Here the CDR3 DNA reads TGTGCCAGCAGCGCGCCCCCGGGTAGGGGACAGGGATACAATGAGCAGTTCTTC.

CDR3: CATSGVLGVGEQFF. The CDR3, as DNA: TGTGCCACCAGTGGGGTCTTAGGGGTCGGTGAGCAGTTCTTC. V is TRBV24-1 and J is TRBJ2-1, with D possibly matching TRBD1 (5 bases). CDR3 length equals 14 residues. Per germline, CDR1 KGHDR and CDR2 SFDVKD. The germline V and J ends were trimmed by 5 bases and 9 bases, with 16 bases remaining between them.

The rearrangement links TRBV28 to TRBJ2-2; TRBD1 aligns across 10 bases. Losses at the gene ends were 5 bases for V and 6 bases for J; bases not matched to a gene: 6. Germline loops: CDR1 MDHEN, CDR2 SYDVKM. The CDR3 loop spans 15 amino acids. Written as DNA, the CDR3 is TGTGCCAGCAGTCTCCTGGACAGGGGGGCCGGGGAGCTGTTTTTT. It specifies CASSLLDRGAGELFF. The full variable domain, completed using reference TRBV28 and TRBJ2-2, is DVKVTQSSRYLVKRTGEKVFLECVQDMDHENMFWYRQDPGLGLRLIYFSYDVKMKEKGDIPEGYSVSREKKERFSLILESASTNQTSMYLCASSLLDRGAGELFFGEGSRLTVL.

This rearrangement joins TRBV9 to TRBJ2-3, with 12 bases identical to TRBD2. The germline V gene encodes CDR1 SGDLS and CDR2 YYNGEE. V was pared by 3 bases and J by 11 bases, with 10 bases of the junction left unmatched. The CDR3 covers 15 residues. The CDR3 sequence: CASSALAGGSVGQYF. The CDR3 bases are TGTGCCAGCAGCGCACTAGCGGGAGGCTCGGTAGGGCAGTATTTT.

In DNA form, the CDR3 reads TGTGCCAGCAGCCGAACAGGGGCGTCGGGCTATGGCTACACCTTC. This gives the protein CASSRTGASGYGYTF. V and J are TRBV11-1 and TRBJ1-2; 7 bases align to TRBD1. The ends lost 5 bases at V and 4 bases at J; junction bases unmatched: 10. This CDR3 has 15 residues. Germline V lookup: CDR1 SGHAT, CDR2 FQDESV (reference sequence).

V is TRBV5-1 and J is TRBJ2-7; 7 bases align to TRBD2. Germline V gives CDR1 SGHRS, CDR2 YFSETQ. J was trimmed by 3 bases and V by 4 bases; bases with no gene match: 7. There are 14 residues in the CDR3. This CDR3 is CASSTGLEVYEQYF. CDR3 nucleotide sequence: TGCGCCAGCAGCACCGGACTAGAGGTCTACGAGCAGTACTTC.

A single count supports this clone. The genes are TRBV30 and TRBJ2-3; TRBD2 matches 9 bases. J gave up 3 bases and V 1 base, and 8 bases lay outside the gene matches. The CDR3 extends over 16 amino acids. Germline lookup yields CDR1 GTSNPN and CDR2 SVGIG (reference sequence). CDR3 residues: CAWSELVAGVTDTQYF. CDR3 coding DNA: TGTGCCTGGAGTGAGTTGGTAGCGGGAGTGACAGATACGCAGTATTTT.

This chain joins TRBV18 and TRBJ2-5; D gene unclear. The germline V gene encodes CDR1 KGHSH and CDR2 LQKENI. The CDR3 has 14 amino acids. V was trimmed by 3 bases and J by 1 base, leaving 9 bases between them. CDR3 region: CASSPLELQETQYF. The CDR3 nucleotides read TGTGCCAGCTCACCCCTCGAGCTCCAAGAGACCCAGTACTTC.

This chain uses TRBV2 with TRBJ1-4, with a tentative D call TRBD1 (6 bases). Germline V lookup: CDR1 SNHLY, CDR2 FYNNEI. The CDR3 is 14 amino acids. Trimming stripped 7 bases from V and 8 bases from J, with 17 bases between. CDR3 coding DNA: TGTGCCAGCACCAGGGGCCCAAACTTGGAAAAACTGTTTTTT. Translated, it gives CASTRGPNLEKLFF.

This chain joins TRBV12-5 and TRBJ2-2; maybe TRBD1 (5 bases). The V end was cut by 5 bases, the J end by 0 bases, with 10 bases between. The CDR3 loop spans 15 amino acids. Looked up from germline, CDR1 is LGHNT and CDR2 is FRNRAP. The CDR3 nucleotides read TGTGCTAGTGGTCCTCAGACAGCGAACACCGGGGAGCTGTTTTTT. It encodes CASGPQTANTGELFF.

V and J are TRBV7-3 and TRBJ2-1, with 7 bases fitting TRBD2. CDR3 length: 15 amino acids. The ends lost 2 bases at V and 6 bases at J; junction bases unmatched: 7. Per germline, CDR1 SGHTA and CDR2 FQGTGA. CDR3 bases: TGTGCCAGCAGCTTATATGGCGGGAGTCTCAATGAGCAGTTCTTC. Translating it yields CASSLYGGSLNEQFF.

This chain uses TRBV19 with TRBJ1-6; possibly TRBD1 for D (6 bases). V lost 5 bases and J 10 bases, leaving 21 bases between the germline ends. The germline gives CDR1 LNHDA, CDR2 SQIVND (reference sequence). The CDR3 sequence is 16 residues long. CDR3 coding DNA: TGTGCCAGTAGTCCTCTGACAGGTGCCTATGAGTCACCCCTCCACTTT. Protein product: CASSPLTGAYESPLHF.

The V gene is TRBV9, the J gene TRBJ1-2, with D possibly being TRBD1 (6 bases). The germline V and J ends were trimmed by 0 bases and 3 bases, with 12 bases remaining between them. The V gene's germline CDR1 is SGDLS and CDR2 YYNGEE. This CDR3 comprises 15 residues. CDR3 coding DNA: TGTGCCAGCAGCGTAGGGATAGGGGGTGACTATGGCTACACCTTC. Encoded protein: CASSVGIGGDYGYTF.

The V call is TRBV2, the J call TRBJ2-7; D is undetermined. Deletions cut 7 bases from V and 4 bases from J, with 14 bases between. Germline CDR1 SNHLY, CDR2 FYNNEI. CDR3 length: 13 residues. The CDR3 coding sequence is TGTGCCAGCATGAATGGGCAAGATTACGAGCAGTACTTC. This gives the protein CASMNGQDYEQYF. The full variable domain, in which reference TRBV2 and TRBJ2-7 provide the parts outside the CDR3, is EPEVTQTPSHQVTQMGQEVILRCVPISNHLYFYWYRQILGQKVEFLVSFYNNEISEKSEIFDDQFSVERPDGSNFTLKIRSTKLEDSAMYFCASMNGQDYEQYFGPGTRLTVT.

The rearrangement links TRBV9 to TRBJ1-2; no clear D gene. Trimming took off 5 bases at V and 6 bases at J, with 23 bases between the two ends. CDR1 is SGDLS and CDR2 is YYNGEE in the germline V gene. The CDR3 runs to 16 residues. CDR3 bases: TGTGCCAGCAGGGCCGACCCCGGACTTTTGGTTGATGGCTACACCTTC. Encoded protein: CASRADPGLLVDGYTF.

The gene calls are TRBV9 and TRBJ2-3, with 10 bases fitting TRBD2. Trimming took 3 bases from V and 4 from J; bases not matched to a gene: 8. This CDR3 contains 16 residues. Germline V gene data show CDR1 as SGDLS and CDR2 as YYNGEE. CDR3 in DNA: TGTGCCAGCAGCGAGACCCCAGCGGGAGGGGCAGATACGCAGTATTTT. Protein sequence: CASSETPAGGADTQYF.

This clone was observed a few times. This chain links TRBV3-1 (or the pseudogene TRBV3-2) with TRBJ1-4, with D possibly TRBD1 on 6 matching bases. The CDR3 runs to 15 residues. The V end was cut by 3 bases, the J end by 4 bases, with 12 bases between. Germline V CDR1 and CDR2: LGHDT, YNNKEL (reference sequence). CDR3 DNA: TGTGCCAGCAGCCATTGGGGACAAAGTAATGAAAAACTGTTTTTT. Translation: CASSHWGQSNEKLFF.

The rearrangement links TRBV10-3 to TRBJ1-1; maybe TRBD1 (6 bases). Germline V gene lookup returns CDR1 ENHRY and CDR2 SYGVKD. Trimming removed 0 bases at V and 8 bases at J, with 10 bases between. The length of the CDR3 is 13 residues. Here the CDR3 DNA reads TGTGCCATCAGTGAGTCAGGGGGGGAAGAAGCTTTCTTT. Translation: CAISESGGEEAFF.

The chain links TRBV28 to TRBJ1-2; a possible D gene is TRBD1 (5 bases). The V gene's germline CDR1 is MDHEN and CDR2 SYDVKM. V was cut by 5 bases and J by 7 bases, with 20 bases left in between. This CDR3 contains 15 residues. The CDR3 is CASSRATGGMFGYTF. CDR3 nucleotides: TGTGCCAGCAGTAGGGCCACAGGCGGGATGTTTGGCTACACCTTC.

This chain uses TRBV28 with TRBJ1-4; D gene ambiguous. Trimming removed 5 bases from V and 7 bases from J, with 23 bases in between. The CDR3 runs to 17 residues. From germline, CDR1 is MDHEN and CDR2 SYDVKM. CDR3 bases: TGTGCCAGCAGTCCACAAATGGGTCGAAGGGAGGGTGAAAAACTGTTTTTT. Its protein is CASSPQMGRREGEKLFF.

CDR3 bases: TGTGCCAGCAGTCCGCCTGGACAGAGGACGATGAACACTGAAGCTTTCTTT. Translating it yields CASSPPGQRTMNTEAFF. This rearrangement joins TRBV28 to TRBJ1-1; TRBD1 might be the D (6 bases). The germline V gene has CDR1 MDHEN and CDR2 SYDVKM. The CDR3 contains 17 residues. Trimming left V 5 bases short and J 0 bases short, with 19 bases between. The full variable domain, its missing parts supplied by reference TRBV28 and TRBJ1-1, is DVKVTQSSRYLVKRTGEKVFLECVQDMDHENMFWYRQDPGLGLRLIYFSYDVKMKEKGDIPEGYSVSREKKERFSLILESASTNQTSMYLCASSPPGQRTMNTEAFFGQGTRLTVV.